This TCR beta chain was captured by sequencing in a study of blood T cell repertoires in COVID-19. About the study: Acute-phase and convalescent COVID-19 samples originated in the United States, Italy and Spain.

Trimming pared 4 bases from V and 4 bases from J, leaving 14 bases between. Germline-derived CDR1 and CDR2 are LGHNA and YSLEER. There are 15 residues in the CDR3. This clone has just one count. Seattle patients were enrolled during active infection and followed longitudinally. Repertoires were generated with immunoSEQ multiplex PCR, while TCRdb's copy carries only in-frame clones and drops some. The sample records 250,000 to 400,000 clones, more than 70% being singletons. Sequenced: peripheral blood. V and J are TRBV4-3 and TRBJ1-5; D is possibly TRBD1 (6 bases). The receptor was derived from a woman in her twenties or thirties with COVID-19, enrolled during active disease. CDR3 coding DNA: TGCGCCAGCAGCCGGAACAGGGTCGAGAATCAGCCCCAGCATTTT. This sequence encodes CASSRNRVENQPQHF.